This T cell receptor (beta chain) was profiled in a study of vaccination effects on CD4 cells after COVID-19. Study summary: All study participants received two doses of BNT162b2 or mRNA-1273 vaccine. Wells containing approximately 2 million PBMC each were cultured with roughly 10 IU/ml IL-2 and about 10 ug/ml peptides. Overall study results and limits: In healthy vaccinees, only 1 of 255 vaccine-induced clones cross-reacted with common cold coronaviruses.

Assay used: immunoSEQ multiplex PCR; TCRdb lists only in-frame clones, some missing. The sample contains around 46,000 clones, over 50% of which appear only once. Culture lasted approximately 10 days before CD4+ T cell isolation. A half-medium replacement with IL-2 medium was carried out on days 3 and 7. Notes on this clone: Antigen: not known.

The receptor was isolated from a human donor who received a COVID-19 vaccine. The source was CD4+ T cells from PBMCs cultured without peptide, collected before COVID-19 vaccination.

The CDR3: CASSLDLPLETEAFF. The CDR3 DNA reads TGCGCCAGCAGCTTGGACCTACCATTGGAGACTGAAGCTTTCTTT. The chain combines TRBV5-1 with TRBJ1-1; no reliable D call. Trimming cost V 0 bases and J 5 bases, with 14 bases left between them. CDR1 is SGHRS, CDR2 YFSETQ, per germline. The CDR3 has 15 amino acids.